This TCR beta chain is drawn from a study of control samples from healthy donors and cancer patients. Profiling relied on immunoSEQ multiplex PCR, and the TCRdb table lists in-frame clones only, not all of them. The data hold about 150,000 clones, with 85% to 95% observed a single time. The CDR3 has 15 amino acids. The germline V and J ends were trimmed by 2 bases and 4 bases, with 12 bases remaining between them. CDR1 is SGHVS, CDR2 FQNEAQ, per germline. The specimen was PBMCs. The receptor was derived from a man aged 60-69 years with colorectal cancer. V usage is TRBV7-8 and J usage is TRBJ1-5; D may be TRBD1 (6 bases). CDR3 amino acids: CASSLSGQLNQPQHF. The CDR3 coding sequence is TGTGCCAGCAGCTTATCAGGACAGTTAAATCAGCCCCAGCATTTT.